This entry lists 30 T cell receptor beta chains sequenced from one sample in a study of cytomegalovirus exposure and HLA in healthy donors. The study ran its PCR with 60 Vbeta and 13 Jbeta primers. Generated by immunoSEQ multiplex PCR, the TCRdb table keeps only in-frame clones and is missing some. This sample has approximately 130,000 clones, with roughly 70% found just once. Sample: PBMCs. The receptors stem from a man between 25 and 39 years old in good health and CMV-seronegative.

The CDR3 reads CATSREFEALHF. The CDR3 DNA is TGTGCCACCAGCAGAGAGTTTGAGGCCCTCCACTTT. The chain is built from TRBV15 and TRBJ1-6; no firm D call. CDR3 length: 12 residues. The ends were cut back, 0 bases at V and 14 bases at J, with 8 bases in the middle. Germline CDR1 is LNHNV and CDR2 is YYDKDF (reference sequence).

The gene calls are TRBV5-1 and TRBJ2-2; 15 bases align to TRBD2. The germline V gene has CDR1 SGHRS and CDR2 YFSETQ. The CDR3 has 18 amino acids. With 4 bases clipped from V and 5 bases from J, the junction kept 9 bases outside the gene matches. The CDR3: CASSGGLAGGLLTGELFF. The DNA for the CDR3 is TGCGCCAGCAGCGGGGGACTAGCGGGGGGCCTATTAACCGGGGAGCTGTTTTTT.

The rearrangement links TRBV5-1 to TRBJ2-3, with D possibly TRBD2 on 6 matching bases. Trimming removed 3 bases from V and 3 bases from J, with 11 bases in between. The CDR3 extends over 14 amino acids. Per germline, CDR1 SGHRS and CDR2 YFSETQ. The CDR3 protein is CASSWGTYTDTQYF. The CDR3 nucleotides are TGCGCCAGCAGCTGGGGGACTTATACAGATACGCAGTATTTT.

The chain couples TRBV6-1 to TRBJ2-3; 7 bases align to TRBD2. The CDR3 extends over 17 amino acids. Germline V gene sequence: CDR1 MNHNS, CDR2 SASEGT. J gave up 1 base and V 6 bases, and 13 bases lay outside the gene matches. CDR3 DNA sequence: TGTGCCAGCAGCGAATTCAGGGCGGGAGAGGGCACAGATACGCAGTATTTT. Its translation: CASSEFRAGEGTDTQYF.

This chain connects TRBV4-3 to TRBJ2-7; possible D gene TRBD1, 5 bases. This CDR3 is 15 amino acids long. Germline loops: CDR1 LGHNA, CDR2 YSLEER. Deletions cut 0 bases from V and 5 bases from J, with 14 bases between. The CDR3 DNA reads TGCGCCAGCAGCCAAGAACCTCCAGGGTCCGACGAGCAGTACTTC. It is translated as CASSQEPPGSDEQYF.

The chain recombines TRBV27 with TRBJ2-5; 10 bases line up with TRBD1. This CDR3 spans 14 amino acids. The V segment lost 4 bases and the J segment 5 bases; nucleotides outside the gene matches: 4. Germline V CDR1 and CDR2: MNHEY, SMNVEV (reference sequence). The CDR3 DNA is TGTGCCAGCAGTTCGACAGGGGGCTGGGAGACCCAGTACTTC. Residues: CASSSTGGWETQYF.

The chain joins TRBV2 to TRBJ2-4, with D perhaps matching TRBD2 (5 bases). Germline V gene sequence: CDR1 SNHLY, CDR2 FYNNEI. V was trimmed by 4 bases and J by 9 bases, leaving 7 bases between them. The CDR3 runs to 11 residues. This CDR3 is CASSAEGIQYF. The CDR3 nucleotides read TGTGCCAGCAGTGCTGAGGGCATTCAGTACTTC.

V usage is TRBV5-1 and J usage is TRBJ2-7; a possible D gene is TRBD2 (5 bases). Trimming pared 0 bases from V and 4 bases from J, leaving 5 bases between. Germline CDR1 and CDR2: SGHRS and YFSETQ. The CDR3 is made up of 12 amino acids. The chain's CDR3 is CASSLGEYEQYF. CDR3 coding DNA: TGCGCCAGCAGCTTGGGGGAGTACGAGCAGTACTTC.

The CDR3 bases are TGTGCCAGCAGTTTATCGGGGGGACTAGCGCGCCCCTACAATGAGCAGTTCTTC. It is translated as CASSLSGGLARPYNEQFF. The rearrangement joins TRBV27 to TRBJ2-1; 10 nucleotides align to TRBD2. The V and J ends lost 0 bases and 2 bases, in that order; junction bases with no gene match: 7. Looked up from germline, CDR1 is MNHEY and CDR2 is SMNVEV (reference sequence). This CDR3 is 18 amino acids long.

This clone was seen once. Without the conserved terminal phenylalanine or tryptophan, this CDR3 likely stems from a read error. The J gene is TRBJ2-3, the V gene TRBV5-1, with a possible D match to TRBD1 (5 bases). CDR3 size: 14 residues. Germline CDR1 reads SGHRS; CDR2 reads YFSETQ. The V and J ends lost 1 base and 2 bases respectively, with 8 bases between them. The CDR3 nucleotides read TGCGCCAGCAGCTTGTTGACAGTCACAGATACGCAGTATGTT. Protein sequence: CASSLLTVTDTQYV.

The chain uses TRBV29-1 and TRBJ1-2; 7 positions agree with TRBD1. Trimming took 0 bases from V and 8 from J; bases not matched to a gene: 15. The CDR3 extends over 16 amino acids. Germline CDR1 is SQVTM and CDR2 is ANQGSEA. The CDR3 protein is CSVEDLRQGKVGGYTF. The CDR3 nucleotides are TGCAGCGTTGAAGATCTGAGACAGGGAAAGGTTGGCGGCTACACCTTC.

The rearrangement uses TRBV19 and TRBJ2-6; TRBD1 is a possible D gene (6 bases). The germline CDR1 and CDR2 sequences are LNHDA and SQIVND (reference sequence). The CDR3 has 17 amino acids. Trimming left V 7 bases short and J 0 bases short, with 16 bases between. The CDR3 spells CASNPTGPSSGANVLTF. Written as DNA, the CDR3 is TGTGCCAGTAACCCCACAGGGCCCTCCTCTGGGGCCAACGTCCTGACTTTC.

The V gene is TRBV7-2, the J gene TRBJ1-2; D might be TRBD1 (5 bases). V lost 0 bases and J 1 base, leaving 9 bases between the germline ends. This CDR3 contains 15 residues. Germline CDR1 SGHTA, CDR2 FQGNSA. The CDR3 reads CASSLAGGSNYGYTF. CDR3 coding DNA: TGTGCCAGCAGCTTAGCCGGGGGTAGTAACTATGGCTACACCTTC.

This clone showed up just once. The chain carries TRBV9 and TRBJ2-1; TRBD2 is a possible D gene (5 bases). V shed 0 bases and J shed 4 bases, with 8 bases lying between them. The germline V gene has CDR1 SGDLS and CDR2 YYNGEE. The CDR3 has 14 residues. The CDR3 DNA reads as TGTGCCAGCAGCGTAGGGTGGAGGTACAATGAGCAGTTCTTC. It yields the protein CASSVGWRYNEQFF.

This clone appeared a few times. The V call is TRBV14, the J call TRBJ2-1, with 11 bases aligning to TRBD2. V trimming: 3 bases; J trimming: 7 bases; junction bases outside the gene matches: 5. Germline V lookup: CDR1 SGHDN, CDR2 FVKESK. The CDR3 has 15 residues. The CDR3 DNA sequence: TGTGCCAGCAGCCACACTAGCGGGAGTATTAATGAGCAGTTCTTC. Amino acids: CASSHTSGSINEQFF. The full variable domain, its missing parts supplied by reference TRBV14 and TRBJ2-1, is EAGVTQFPSHSVIEKGQTVTLRCDPISGHDNLYWYRRVMGKEIKFLLHFVKESKQDESGMPNNRFLAERTGGTYSTLKVQPAELEDSGVYFCASSHTSGSINEQFFGPGTRLTVL.

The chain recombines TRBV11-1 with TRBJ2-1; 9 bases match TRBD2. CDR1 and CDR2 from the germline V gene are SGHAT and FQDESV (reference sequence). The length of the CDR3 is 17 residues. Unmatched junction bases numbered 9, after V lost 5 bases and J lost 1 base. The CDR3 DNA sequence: TGTGCCAGCAGCCTTCGTAGAGCGGGGGGATCCTACAATGAGCAGTTCTTC. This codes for CASSLRRAGGSYNEQFF.

Here the CDR3 reads CASSQIPTSGNNNEQFF. The DNA of the CDR3 is TGTGCCAGCAGCCAAATCCCGACTAGCGGGAACAACAATGAGCAGTTCTTC. The rearrangement joins TRBV16 to TRBJ2-1; 11 bases match TRBD2. Germline assignment: CDR1 KGHSY and CDR2 FQNENV. Trimming at V came to 2 bases and at J to 5 bases, leaving 8 bases not matched to a gene. This CDR3 has 17 residues.

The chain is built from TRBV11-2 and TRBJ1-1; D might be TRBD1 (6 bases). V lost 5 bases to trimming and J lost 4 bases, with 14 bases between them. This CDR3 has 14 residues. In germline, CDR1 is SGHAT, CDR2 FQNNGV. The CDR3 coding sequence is TGTGCCAGCAGCCAAGGGCAGGGGATCACTGAAGCTTTCTTT. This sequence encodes CASSQGQGITEAFF. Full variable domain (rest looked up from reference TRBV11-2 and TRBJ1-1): EAGVAQSPRYKIIEKRQSVAFWCNPISGHATLYWYQQILGQGPKLLIQFQNNGVVDDSQLPKDRFSAERLKGVDSTLKIQPAKLEDSAVYLCASSQGQGITEAFFGQGTRLTVV.

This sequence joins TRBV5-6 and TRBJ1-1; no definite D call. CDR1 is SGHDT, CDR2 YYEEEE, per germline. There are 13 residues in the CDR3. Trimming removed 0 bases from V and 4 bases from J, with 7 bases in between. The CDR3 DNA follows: TGTGCCAGCAGCTTGGCCCAGATCACTGAAGCTTTCTTT. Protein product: CASSLAQITEAFF. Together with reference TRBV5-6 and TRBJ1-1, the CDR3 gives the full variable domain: DAGVTQSPTHLIKTRGQQVTLRCSPKSGHDTVSWYQQALGQGPQFIFQYYEEEERQRGNFPDRFSGHQFPNYSSELNVNALLLGDSALYLCASSLAQITEAFFGQGTRLTVV.

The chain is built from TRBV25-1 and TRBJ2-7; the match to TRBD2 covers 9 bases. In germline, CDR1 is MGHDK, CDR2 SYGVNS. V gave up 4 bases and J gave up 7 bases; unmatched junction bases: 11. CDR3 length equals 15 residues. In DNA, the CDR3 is TGTGCCAGCAGTGGACTAGCGGAGGAAATAGGGGAGCAGTACTTC. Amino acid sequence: CASSGLAEEIGEQYF.

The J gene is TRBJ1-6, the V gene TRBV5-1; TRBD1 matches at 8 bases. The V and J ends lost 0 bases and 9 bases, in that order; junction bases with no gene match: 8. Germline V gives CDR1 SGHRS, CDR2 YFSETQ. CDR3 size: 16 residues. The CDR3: CASSLVYQGAGSPLHF. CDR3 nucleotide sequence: TGCGCCAGCAGCTTGGTCTATCAGGGGGCAGGTTCACCCCTCCACTTT.

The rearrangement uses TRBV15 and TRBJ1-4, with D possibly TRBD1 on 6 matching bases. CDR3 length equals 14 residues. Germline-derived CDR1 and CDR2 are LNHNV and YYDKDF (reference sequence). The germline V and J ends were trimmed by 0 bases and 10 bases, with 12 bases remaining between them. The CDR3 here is CATSRDGGTRKLFF. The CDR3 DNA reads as TGTGCCACCAGCAGAGATGGGGGCACCAGAAAACTGTTTTTT.

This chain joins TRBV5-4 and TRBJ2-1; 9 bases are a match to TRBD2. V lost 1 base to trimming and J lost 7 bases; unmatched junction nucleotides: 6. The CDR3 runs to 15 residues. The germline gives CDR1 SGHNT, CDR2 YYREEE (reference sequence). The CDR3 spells CASSLRLAGKNEQFF. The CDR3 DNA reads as TGTGCCAGCAGCTTGAGGCTAGCGGGAAAGAATGAGCAGTTCTTC. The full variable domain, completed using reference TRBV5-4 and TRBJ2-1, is ETGVTQSPTHLIKTRGQQVTLRCSSQSGHNTVSWYQQALGQGPQFIFQYYREEENGRGNFPPRFSGLQFPNYSSELNVNALELDDSALYLCASSLRLAGKNEQFFGPGTRLTVL.

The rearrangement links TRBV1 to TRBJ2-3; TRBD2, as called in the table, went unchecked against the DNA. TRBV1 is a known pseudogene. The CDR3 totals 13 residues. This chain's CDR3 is CTSIEGKIDTQYF. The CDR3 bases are TGCACCAGCATTGAGGGTAAAATAGATACGCAGTATTTT.

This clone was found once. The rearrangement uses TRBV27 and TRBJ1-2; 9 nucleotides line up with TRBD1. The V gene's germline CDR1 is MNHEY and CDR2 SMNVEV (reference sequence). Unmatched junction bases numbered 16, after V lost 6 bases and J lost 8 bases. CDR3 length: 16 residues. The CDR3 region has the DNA TGTGCCAGCAGACAAAAACCGGGACAGGGCTTTTTCGGCTACACCTTC. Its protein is CASRQKPGQGFFGYTF.

In DNA form, the CDR3 reads TGTGCCAGTAGTACCGGAGGACAGGGTAGTTCTGAAGCTTTCTTT. Translated: CASSTGGQGSSEAFF. The gene calls are TRBV19 and TRBJ1-1, with 8 bases lining up with TRBD1. Germline assignment: CDR1 LNHDA and CDR2 SQIVND (reference sequence). The V gene end was trimmed by 4 bases and the J gene end by 6 bases; junction bases not matched to a gene: 10. This CDR3 has 15 residues.

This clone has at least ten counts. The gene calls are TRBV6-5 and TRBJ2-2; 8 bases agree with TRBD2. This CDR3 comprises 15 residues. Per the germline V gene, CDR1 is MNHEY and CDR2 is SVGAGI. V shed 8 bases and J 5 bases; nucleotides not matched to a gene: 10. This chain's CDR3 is CASGTGTRFTGELFF. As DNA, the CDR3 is TGTGCCAGCGGAACCGGGACTAGGTTTACCGGGGAGCTGTTTTTT.

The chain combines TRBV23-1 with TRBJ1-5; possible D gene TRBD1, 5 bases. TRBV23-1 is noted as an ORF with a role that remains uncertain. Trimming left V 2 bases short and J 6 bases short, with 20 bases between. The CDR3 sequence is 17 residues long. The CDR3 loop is CASSQIPPSGCAQPQHF. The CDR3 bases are TGCGCCAGCAGTCAAATCCCCCCTTCAGGGTGCGCTCAGCCCCAGCATTTT.

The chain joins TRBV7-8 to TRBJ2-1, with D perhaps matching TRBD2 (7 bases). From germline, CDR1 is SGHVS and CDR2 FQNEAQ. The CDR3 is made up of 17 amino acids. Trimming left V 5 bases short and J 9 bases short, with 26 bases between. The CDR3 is CASSASSGDTLRGEQFF. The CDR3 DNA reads TGTGCCAGCAGCGCCTCAAGCGGGGACACTTTGAGGGGTGAGCAGTTCTTC.

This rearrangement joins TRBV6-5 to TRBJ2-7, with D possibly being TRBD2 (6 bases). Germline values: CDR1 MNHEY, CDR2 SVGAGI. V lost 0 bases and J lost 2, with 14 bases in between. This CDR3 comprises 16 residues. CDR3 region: CASSYSTGTGTYEQYF. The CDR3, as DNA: TGTGCCAGCAGTTACTCGACGGGGACTGGAACCTACGAGCAGTACTTC.